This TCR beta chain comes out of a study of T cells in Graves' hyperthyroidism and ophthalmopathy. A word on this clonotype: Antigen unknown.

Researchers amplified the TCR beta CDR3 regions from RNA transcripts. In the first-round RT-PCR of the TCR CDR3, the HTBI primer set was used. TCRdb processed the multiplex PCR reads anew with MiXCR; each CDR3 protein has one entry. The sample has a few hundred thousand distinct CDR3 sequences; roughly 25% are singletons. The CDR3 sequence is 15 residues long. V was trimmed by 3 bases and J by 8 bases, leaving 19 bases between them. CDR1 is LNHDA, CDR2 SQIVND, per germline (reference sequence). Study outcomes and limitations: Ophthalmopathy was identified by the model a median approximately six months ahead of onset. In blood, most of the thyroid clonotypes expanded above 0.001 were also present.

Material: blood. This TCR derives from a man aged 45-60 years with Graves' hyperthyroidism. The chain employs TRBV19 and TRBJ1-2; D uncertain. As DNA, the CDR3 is TGTGCCAGTAGTATTGTGTCGGGCGCCAGTGAGGGCTACACCTTC. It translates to CASSIVSGASEGYTF.